The subject of this entry is one T cell receptor beta chain. Antigen unknown. The assay was immunoSEQ multiplex PCR, and TCRdb's table has in-frame clones only and misses some. This table has 75,000 to 95,000 clones, around 90% appearing once. The CDR3 is 16 residues long. From germline, CDR1 is SGDLS and CDR2 YYNGEE. Trimming pared 0 bases from V and 5 bases from J, leaving 14 bases between. These data belong to a study of T cells in localized non-small cell lung cancer. Study-level findings and limits: Maximal T cell clonality occurred in uninvolved adjacent lung, with tumor ranking below it.

This sequence was found in a man between 35 and 75 years old with stage I squamous cell lung carcinoma. This material consisted of peripheral blood, taken before any cancer treatment. This rearrangement joins TRBV9 to TRBJ2-2; D perhaps matches TRBD1 (5 bases). The CDR3 region has the DNA TGTGCCAGCAGCGTAGTCAGCGACAGAAGAACCGGGGAGCTGTTTTTT. Protein: CASSVVSDRRTGELFF. Supplemented by reference TRBV9 and TRBJ2-2, the full variable domain reads DSGVTQTPKHLITATGQRVTLRCSPRSGDLSVYWYQQSLDQGLQFLIQYYNGEERAKGNILERFSAQQFPDLHSELNLSSLELGDSALYFCASSVVSDRRTGELFFGEGSRLTVL.